One sample yielded the 21 T cell receptor beta chains listed below, sequenced in a study of blood T cell repertoires in COVID-19. This table comes from immunoSEQ multiplex PCR, and its TCRdb copy is limited to in-frame clones, with some not included. The sample comprises 290,000 or so clones, around 90% of which are singletons, and over 1% rests with the top ten. Sequenced input: peripheral blood. These receptor sequences come from a man between 65 and 85 years old with acute or convalescent COVID-19.

This clone was seen a few times. The chain is built from TRBV28 and TRBJ1-5, with unresolved D. CDR1 is MDHEN, CDR2 SYDVKM, per germline. The CDR3 extends over 14 amino acids. The V gene lost 2 bases and the J gene lost 6 bases, with 11 bases spanning the gap. CDR3 sequence: CASSLVQVSQPQHF. As DNA, the CDR3 is TGTGCCAGCAGTTTAGTCCAGGTGAGTCAGCCCCAGCATTTT.

The rearrangement links TRBV4-3 to TRBJ2-2, with 7 nucleotides matching TRBD1. The length of the CDR3 is 18 residues. With V trimmed by 2 bases and J by 1 base, 10 bases remained unmatched. CDR1 and CDR2 (germline): LGHNA, YSLEER. The DNA of the CDR3 is TGCGCCAGCAGCCAAATCCTCGACAGGGTTTGGAACACCGGGGAGCTGTTTTTT. This sequence encodes CASSQILDRVWNTGELFF.

As DNA, the CDR3 is TGCAGTGCTAGTTGGGGGCAGAGCACAGATACGCAGTATTTT. Protein: CSASWGQSTDTQYF. This chain connects TRBV20-1 to TRBJ2-3; a possible D gene is TRBD1 (6 bases). The germline V and J ends were trimmed by 3 bases and 0 bases, with 10 bases remaining between them. Germline V gene sequence: CDR1 DFQATT, CDR2 SNEGSKA (reference sequence). The CDR3 loop spans 14 amino acids.

The chain joins TRBV7-9 to TRBJ1-5; 7 positions agree with TRBD1. The CDR3 is 14 amino acids. Germline V gene lookup returns CDR1 SEHNR and CDR2 FQNEAQ (reference sequence). V lost 4 bases, J lost 10 bases, and 10 bases stayed unmatched. DNA for the CDR3: TGTGCCAGCAGCTCAACAGGGGAAAAGGGACCCCAGCATTTT. Translated, it gives CASSSTGEKGPQHF. The complete variable domain, with remaining parts taken from reference TRBV7-9 and TRBJ1-5, reads DTGVSQNPRHKITKRGQNVTFRCDPISEHNRLYWYRQTLGQGPEFLTYFQNEAQLEKSRLLSDRFSAERPKGSFSTLEIQRTEQGDSAMYLCASSSTGEKGPQHFGDGTRLSIL.

The chain is built from TRBV5-6 and TRBJ1-2, with D perhaps matching TRBD1 (5 bases). V was pared by 0 bases and J by 2 bases, with 17 bases between. The CDR3 has 17 amino acids. The germline gives CDR1 SGHDT, CDR2 YYEEEE. The CDR3 protein is CASSLGLQGVQNYGYTF. The CDR3 DNA reads TGTGCCAGCAGCTTGGGGCTGCAGGGTGTTCAAAACTATGGCTACACCTTC.

CDR3: CASSQAGRVYGYTF. The CDR3 coding sequence is TGTGCCAGCAGCCAGGCCGGCAGGGTCTATGGCTACACCTTC. The chain recombines TRBV3-1 (or the pseudogene TRBV3-2) with TRBJ1-2, with D perhaps matching TRBD1 (5 bases). V lost 3 bases to trimming and J lost 4 bases, with 12 bases between them. The CDR3 sequence is 14 residues long. From germline, CDR1 is LGHDT and CDR2 YNNKEL (reference sequence).

This rearrangement joins TRBV7-9 to TRBJ2-2; D perhaps matches TRBD2 (6 bases). Germline assignment: CDR1 SEHNR and CDR2 FQNEAQ (reference sequence). Deletions cut 8 bases from V and 1 base from J, with 14 bases between. The CDR3 is 15 amino acids. CDR3 sequence (DNA): TGTGCCAGCCCCCTTTTTAGCGGGAACACCGGGGAGCTGTTTTTT. Its protein product is CASPLFSGNTGELFF.

The genes are TRBV7-9 and TRBJ2-5; 14 nucleotides match TRBD2. The CDR3 length is 17 residues. From germline, CDR1 is SEHNR and CDR2 FQNEAQ (reference sequence). With V trimmed by 5 bases and J by 6 bases, 11 bases remained unmatched. In nucleotides, the CDR3 is TGTGCCAGCAGCGCTGAGGGACTAGCGGGAGCCGGCAAGACCCAGTACTTC. Its translation: CASSAEGLAGAGKTQYF.

The chain carries TRBV28 and TRBJ2-7; no clear D. Trimming pared 1 base from V and 2 bases from J, leaving 12 bases between. Looked up from germline, CDR1 is MDHEN and CDR2 is SYDVKM. The CDR3 totals 15 residues. CDR3 nucleotide sequence: TGTGCCAGCAGTTTATCCCTATCTAAAACCTACGAGCAGTACTTC. Translated: CASSLSLSKTYEQYF.

The chain carries TRBV5-1 and TRBJ2-7, with 12 bases aligning to TRBD1. From germline, CDR1 is SGHRS and CDR2 YFSETQ. The CDR3 is 15 amino acids. J gave up 4 bases and V 3 bases, and 5 bases lay outside the gene matches. Here the CDR3 DNA reads TGCGCCAGCAGCTGGGGACAGGGGGCGTCGTACGAGCAGTACTTC. Its protein product is CASSWGQGASYEQYF.

The J gene is TRBJ1-1, the V gene TRBV12-3 or TRBV12-4; 8 nucleotides agree with TRBD1. V dropped 6 bases and J dropped 6; count of bases not matched to a gene: 6. There are 13 residues in the CDR3. The CDR3 region is CASRGQDRSEAFF. CDR3 nucleotide sequence: TGTGCCAGCAGGGGACAGGATCGTTCTGAAGCTTTCTTT.

V and J are TRBV6-5 and TRBJ2-5; D possibly corresponds to TRBD2 (5 bases). This CDR3 is 14 amino acids long. CDR1 and CDR2 from the germline V gene are MNHEY and SVGAGI. Trimming left V 2 bases short and J 2 bases short, with 9 bases between. The CDR3 loop reads CASSYGLIQETQYF. CDR3 in DNA: TGTGCCAGCAGTTACGGACTGATTCAAGAGACCCAGTACTTC.

V usage is TRBV5-1 and J usage is TRBJ1-3; tentatively, D is TRBD1 (6 bases). V lost 4 bases and J lost 4, with 9 bases in between. Germline V gene lookup returns CDR1 SGHRS and CDR2 YFSETQ. The CDR3 covers 13 residues. CDR3 residues: CASSPGHGNTIYF. For the CDR3, the DNA is TGCGCCAGCAGCCCGGGACACGGAAACACCATATATTTT. The entire variable domain, with the rest obtained from reference TRBV5-1 and TRBJ1-3, is as follows: KAGVTQTPRYLIKTRGQQVTLSCSPISGHRSVSWYQQTPGQGLQFLFEYFSETQRNKGNFPGRFSGRQFSNSRSEMNVSTLELGDSALYLCASSPGHGNTIYFGEGSWLTVV.

The chain carries TRBV7-3 and TRBJ2-6; tentative D call: TRBD1 (5 bases). Trimming took 2 bases from V and 1 from J, leaving 9 bases between them. Germline V CDR1 and CDR2: SGHTA, FQGTGA. The CDR3 extends over 16 amino acids. The CDR3 protein is CASSLPPGSGANVLTF. CDR3 bases: TGTGCCAGCAGCTTACCCCCAGGGTCTGGGGCCAACGTCCTGACTTTC.

V usage is TRBV28 and J usage is TRBJ1-1; the match to TRBD1 covers 10 bases. Germline assignment: CDR1 MDHEN and CDR2 SYDVKM. V shed 4 bases and J 3 bases; nucleotides not matched to a gene: 5. The CDR3 has 15 amino acids. CDR3 coding DNA: TGTGCCAGCAGTTCATCCGGGACAGGGGACACTGAAGCTTTCTTT. The encoded protein is CASSSSGTGDTEAFF.

The chain employs TRBV28 and TRBJ1-6, with 10 bases lining up with TRBD1. Germline V CDR1 and CDR2: MDHEN, SYDVKM. The CDR3 loop spans 15 amino acids. Trimming at V came to 5 bases and at J to 8 bases, leaving 6 bases not matched to a gene. The DNA of the CDR3 is TGTGCCAGCAGTCCGTCGGGACAGGGGTATTCACCCCTCCACTTT. It specifies CASSPSGQGYSPLHF. The variable domain in full, with the rest retrieved from reference TRBV28 and TRBJ1-6, is DVKVTQSSRYLVKRTGEKVFLECVQDMDHENMFWYRQDPGLGLRLIYFSYDVKMKEKGDIPEGYSVSREKKERFSLILESASTNQTSMYLCASSPSGQGYSPLHFGNGTRLTVT.

The V call is TRBV5-6, the J call TRBJ1-3; D is uncertain. This CDR3 contains 14 residues. Per germline, CDR1 SGHDT and CDR2 YYEEEE. V was pared by 8 bases and J by 0 bases, with 12 bases between. CDR3 amino acids: CASLRLSSGNTIYF. DNA for the CDR3: TGTGCCAGTTTAAGACTGAGCTCTGGAAACACCATATATTTT.

This clone has just a few counts. The chain recombines TRBV5-1 with TRBJ2-2, with 10 bases aligning to TRBD2. The CDR3 extends over 17 amino acids. V shed 5 bases and J 3 bases; nucleotides not matched to a gene: 10. The germline V gene encodes CDR1 SGHRS and CDR2 YFSETQ. The DNA for the CDR3 is TGCGCCAGCAGAAGGTTAGCGGGAGGTCGTGACACCGGGGAGCTGTTTTTT. Translation gives CASRRLAGGRDTGELFF. Based on the CDR3 plus reference TRBV5-1 and TRBJ2-2, the full variable domain is KAGVTQTPRYLIKTRGQQVTLSCSPISGHRSVSWYQQTPGQGLQFLFEYFSETQRNKGNFPGRFSGRQFSNSRSEMNVSTLELGDSALYLCASRRLAGGRDTGELFFGEGSRLTVL.

The rearrangement uses TRBV4-2 and TRBJ1-2, with D tentatively TRBD1 (5 bases). There are 16 residues in the CDR3. Trimming cost V 0 bases and J 8 bases, with 19 bases left between them. Looked up from germline, CDR1 is LGHNA and CDR2 is YNFKEQ. CDR3 sequence: CASSQDIREGIGGYTF. The DNA of the CDR3 is TGTGCCAGCAGCCAAGATATCAGGGAGGGAATTGGAGGCTACACCTTC.

The CDR3 region is CASSPRLGLAAQYF. CDR3 DNA sequence: TGTGCCAGCAGTCCGCGACTGGGACTAGCGGCGCAGTATTTT. The gene calls are TRBV27 and TRBJ2-3; 11 bases are a match to TRBD2. This CDR3 comprises 14 residues. Germline values: CDR1 MNHEY, CDR2 SMNVEV (reference sequence). With 5 bases clipped from V and 10 bases from J, the junction kept 8 bases outside the gene matches.

The chain carries TRBV28 and TRBJ1-5; no firm D call. The CDR3 runs 13 residues. Germline V gene sequence: CDR1 MDHEN, CDR2 SYDVKM. Trimming cost V 7 bases and J 5 bases, with 12 bases left between them. Here the CDR3 DNA reads TGTGCCAGCAACCGGGGTAATTATCAGCCCCAGCATTTT. Protein: CASNRGNYQPQHF.